These T cell receptor beta chains were read from a single sample in a study of T cell responses to AZD1222 COVID-19 vaccine. The table came from immunoSEQ multiplex PCR; TCRdb's copy has only in-frame clones and leaves some out. The top ten clones hold 5.3% of a sample with under 60,000 clones, about nine tenths of them seen once. Sequencing used peripheral blood, obtained 28 days after the second AZD1222 dose. The receptors come from an adult who received the AZD1222 COVID-19 vaccine. Both conserved end residues are part of each CDR3. Fields, in order: V gene, clone size, J gene, D gene, CDR3 length, CDR3 protein, CDR3 DNA. D genes are given only for firm matches. The size of a clone is reported for some rows only, either as once, few or many, or as a class for expanded clones.

v_call: TRBV7-9; clone_size: NA; j_call: TRBJ2-5; d_call: NA; cdr3_length: 14; cdr3_aa: CASSPASLKETQYF; cdr3_nt: TGTGCCAGCAGCCCGGCGAGCTTAAAAGAGACCCAGTACTTC
v_call: TRBV19; clone_size: NA; j_call: TRBJ1-2; d_call: TRBD1; cdr3_length: 16; cdr3_aa: CATSILRSDRGYGYTF; cdr3_nt: TGTGCCACCAGTATTCTAAGGTCGGACAGGGGTTATGGCTACACCTTC
v_call: TRBV28; clone_size: NA; j_call: TRBJ1-5; d_call: NA; cdr3_length: 13; cdr3_aa: CASSRRRDQPQHF; cdr3_nt: TGTGCCAGCAGTAGAAGGCGGGACCAGCCCCAGCATTTT
v_call: TRBV4-1; clone_size: NA; j_call: TRBJ2-7; d_call: NA; cdr3_length: 15; cdr3_aa: CASSQTILGGYEQYF; cdr3_nt: TGCGCCAGCAGCCAAACCATCCTCGGGGGTTACGAGCAGTACTTC
v_call: TRBV5-6; clone_size: NA; j_call: TRBJ1-5; d_call: TRBD1; cdr3_length: 13; cdr3_aa: CASSQGQGQPQHF; cdr3_nt: TGTGCCAGCAGCCAGGGACAGGGTCAGCCCCAGCATTTT
v_call: TRBV10-3; clone_size: NA; j_call: TRBJ2-7; d_call: TRBD1; cdr3_length: 13; cdr3_aa: CAISEDRGYEQYF; cdr3_nt: TGTGCCATCTCTGAGGACAGGGGCTACGAGCAGTACTTC
v_call: TRBV9; clone_size: once; j_call: TRBJ1-4; d_call: TRBD1; cdr3_length: 13; cdr3_aa: CASSVDTGVELFF; cdr3_nt: TGTGCCAGCAGCGTCGATACAGGGGTCGAACTGTTTTTT
v_call: TRBV27; clone_size: NA; j_call: TRBJ2-7; d_call: TRBD2; cdr3_length: 14; cdr3_aa: CAIASREGSYEQYF; cdr3_nt: TGTGCCATCGCCTCTCGGGAGGGTTCCTACGAGCAGTACTTC
v_call: TRBV5-1; clone_size: NA; j_call: TRBJ1-4; d_call: NA; cdr3_length: 15; cdr3_aa: CASSRGVIGSQKLFF; cdr3_nt: TGCGCCAGCAGCCGGGGGGTAATAGGATCACAAAAACTGTTTTTT
v_call: TRBV2; clone_size: NA; j_call: TRBJ2-1; d_call: TRBD2; cdr3_length: 21; cdr3_aa: CASSDFWASGRTLKTVNEQFF; cdr3_nt: TGTGCCAGCAGTGACTTCTGGGCTAGCGGGAGGACCCTAAAAACCGTCAATGAGCAGTTCTTC
v_call: TRBV3-1/TRBV3-2; clone_size: NA; j_call: TRBJ2-2; d_call: NA; cdr3_length: 13; cdr3_aa: CASSQVVTGELFF; cdr3_nt: TGTGCCAGCAGCCAAGTAGTCACCGGGGAGCTGTTTTTT
v_call: TRBV29-1; clone_size: NA; j_call: TRBJ1-1; d_call: NA; cdr3_length: 15; cdr3_aa: CSVQRGAVLNTEAFF; cdr3_nt: TGCAGCGTCCAACGGGGGGCAGTCCTGAACACTGAAGCTTTCTTT
v_call: TRBV2; clone_size: NA; j_call: TRBJ2-5; d_call: NA; cdr3_length: 13; cdr3_aa: CASSDERGETQYF; cdr3_nt: TGTGCCAGCAGTGACGAAAGGGGAGAGACCCAGTACTTC
v_call: TRBV11-2; clone_size: NA; j_call: TRBJ1-1; d_call: NA; cdr3_length: 14; cdr3_aa: CASSLRQSATEAFF; cdr3_nt: TGTGCCAGCAGCTTACGACAGAGCGCAACCGAAGCTTTCTTT
v_call: TRBV21-1; clone_size: NA; j_call: TRBJ2-5; d_call: NA; cdr3_length: 11; cdr3_aa: CASSPTSGVNF; cdr3_nt: TGTGCCAGCAGTCCGACTAGCGGAGTGAACTTC
v_call: TRBV6-5; clone_size: NA; j_call: TRBJ2-7; d_call: TRBD2; cdr3_length: 13; cdr3_aa: CASNVRLAREQYF; cdr3_nt: TGTGCCAGCAACGTTAGACTAGCGCGGGAGCAGTACTTC
v_call: TRBV6-1; clone_size: once; j_call: TRBJ2-7; d_call: TRBD1; cdr3_length: 15; cdr3_aa: CASSEGVGGSFEQYF; cdr3_nt: TGTGCCAGCAGTGAAGGAGTAGGGGGCTCCTTCGAGCAGTACTTC
v_call: TRBV27; clone_size: NA; j_call: TRBJ2-5; d_call: NA; cdr3_length: 15; cdr3_aa: CASTLDSKRQETQYF; cdr3_nt: TGTGCCAGCACCCTAGACAGCAAACGTCAAGAGACCCAGTACTTC
v_call: TRBV7-2; clone_size: few; j_call: TRBJ2-7; d_call: NA; cdr3_length: 13; cdr3_aa: CASSAQTVYEQYF; cdr3_nt: TGTGCCAGCAGCGCACAGACAGTTTACGAGCAGTACTTC
v_call: TRBV6-6; clone_size: NA; j_call: TRBJ1-5; d_call: NA; cdr3_length: 17; cdr3_aa: CASSPRGGGYSNQPQHF; cdr3_nt: TGTGCCAGCAGTCCCCGGGGAGGGGGGTATAGCAATCAGCCCCAGCATTTT
v_call: TRBV24-1; clone_size: NA; j_call: TRBJ2-3; d_call: TRBD1; cdr3_length: 14; cdr3_aa: CATSDPGGPDTQYF; cdr3_nt: TGTGCCACCAGTGATCCAGGGGGCCCAGATACGCAGTATTTT
v_call: TRBV4-1; clone_size: NA; j_call: TRBJ1-1; d_call: TRBD1; cdr3_length: 14; cdr3_aa: CASSQATGGTEAFF; cdr3_nt: TGCGCCAGCAGCCAAGCGACAGGGGGGACTGAAGCTTTCTTT
v_call: TRBV4-3; clone_size: once; j_call: TRBJ1-6; d_call: TRBD1; cdr3_length: 16; cdr3_aa: CASSWAGGGIGSPLHF; cdr3_nt: TGCGCCAGCAGCTGGGCAGGGGGTGGTATAGGTTCACCCCTCCACTTT
v_call: TRBV7-2; clone_size: NA; j_call: TRBJ1-3; d_call: TRBD1; cdr3_length: 17; cdr3_aa: CASSPGQGLFAGNTIYF; cdr3_nt: TGTGCCAGCAGCCCAGGACAGGGTTTATTTGCTGGAAACACCATATATTTT
v_call: TRBV11-2; clone_size: NA; j_call: TRBJ1-1; d_call: TRBD1; cdr3_length: 14; cdr3_aa: CASRGQGGNTEAFF; cdr3_nt: TGTGCCAGCAGAGGACAGGGTGGGAACACTGAAGCTTTCTTT
v_call: TRBV18; clone_size: NA; j_call: TRBJ1-1; d_call: NA; cdr3_length: 14; cdr3_aa: CASSRRDSDTEAFF; cdr3_nt: TGTGCCAGCTCACGACGAGACAGCGACACTGAAGCTTTCTTT
v_call: TRBV12-3/TRBV12-4; clone_size: NA; j_call: TRBJ2-1; d_call: NA; cdr3_length: 13; cdr3_aa: CASKSVPYNEQFF; cdr3_nt: TGTGCCAGCAAATCAGTCCCCTACAATGAGCAGTTCTTC
v_call: TRBV14; clone_size: few; j_call: TRBJ2-7; d_call: NA; cdr3_length: 18; cdr3_aa: CASSQESTGLHLNYEQYF; cdr3_nt: TGTGCCAGCAGCCAAGAGTCTACAGGGTTACATCTAAACTACGAGCAGTACTTC
v_call: TRBV5-8; clone_size: NA; j_call: TRBJ2-3; d_call: TRBD2; cdr3_length: 16; cdr3_aa: CASNGLALLYADTQYF; cdr3_nt: TGTGCCAGCAACGGACTAGCTCTTTTATATGCAGATACGCAGTATTTT
v_call: TRBV21-1; clone_size: NA; j_call: TRBJ1-1; d_call: NA; cdr3_length: 13; cdr3_aa: CASSIVGGSGAFF; cdr3_nt: TGTGCCAGCAGCATAGTTGGGGGGTCGGGAGCTTTCTTT
v_call: TRBV10-3; clone_size: NA; j_call: TRBJ1-1; d_call: NA; cdr3_length: 13; cdr3_aa: CAISKDQDTEAFF; cdr3_nt: TGTGCCATCAGTAAGGATCAGGACACTGAAGCTTTCTTT
v_call: TRBV5-5; clone_size: NA; j_call: TRBJ1-1; d_call: NA; cdr3_length: 11; cdr3_aa: CASSLFTEAFF; cdr3_nt: TGTGCCAGCAGCTTGTTCACTGAAGCTTTCTTT
v_call: TRBV2; clone_size: NA; j_call: TRBJ2-5; d_call: TRBD2; cdr3_length: 18; cdr3_aa: CASSPPGVAGGLGETQYF; cdr3_nt: TGTGCCAGCAGCCCTCCGGGGGTAGCGGGGGGGCTTGGGGAGACCCAGTACTTC
v_call: TRBV2; clone_size: NA; j_call: TRBJ2-3; d_call: NA; cdr3_length: 14; cdr3_aa: CASSEGQGRDTQYF; cdr3_nt: TGTGCCAGCAGTGAAGGCCAGGGGAGAGATACGCAGTATTTT
v_call: TRBV10-3; clone_size: NA; j_call: TRBJ2-7; d_call: TRBD1; cdr3_length: 16; cdr3_aa: CAISESGGQGAYEQYF; cdr3_nt: TGTGCCATCAGTGAATCTGGAGGACAGGGTGCCTACGAGCAGTACTTC
v_call: TRBV3-1/TRBV3-2; clone_size: NA; j_call: TRBJ1-2; d_call: NA; cdr3_length: 12; cdr3_aa: CASSQDVYGYTF; cdr3_nt: TGTGCCAGCAGCCAAGATGTCTATGGCTACACCTTC
v_call: TRBV7-9; clone_size: NA; j_call: TRBJ1-2; d_call: NA; cdr3_length: 12; cdr3_aa: CASSGSHYGYTF; cdr3_nt: TGTGCCAGCAGCGGCAGCCACTATGGCTACACCTTC
v_call: TRBV15; clone_size: NA; j_call: TRBJ1-3; d_call: NA; cdr3_length: 17; cdr3_aa: CATSRDRSGSSGNTIYF; cdr3_nt: TGTGCCACCAGCAGAGATAGGAGCGGAAGCTCTGGAAACACCATATATTTT
v_call: TRBV12-3/TRBV12-4; clone_size: NA; j_call: TRBJ2-7; d_call: NA; cdr3_length: 12; cdr3_aa: CASSSRSYEQYF; cdr3_nt: TGTGCCAGCAGTTCCCGTTCCTACGAGCAGTACTTC
v_call: TRBV7-6; clone_size: NA; j_call: TRBJ2-3; d_call: NA; cdr3_length: 15; cdr3_aa: CASSHGRGRTDTQYF; cdr3_nt: TGTGCCAGCAGTCATGGGCGGGGGCGCACAGATACGCAGTATTTT
v_call: TRBV13; clone_size: NA; j_call: TRBJ2-1; d_call: TRBD2; cdr3_length: 19; cdr3_aa: CASSRRSRLAILPGNEQFF; cdr3_nt: TGTGCCAGCAGCCGCCGGAGCAGACTAGCCATCCTACCGGGCAATGAGCAGTTCTTC